This T cell receptor (beta chain) comes out of a study of a mutant IDH1 vaccine in newly diagnosed glioma. At the level of the study: Every participant had undergone radiotherapy, temozolomide, or both before, and most underwent both. V12 took place at week 35, and V13 at week 47.

Stated time point: week 35, safety follow-up. It was 300 ug of mutant IDH1 20-mer peptide that made up each vaccine dose, given with topical imiquimod. Diagnosis in the donors showed new WHO grade 3 or 4 astrocytomas that were IDH1-mutant and ATRX-lost. After removal of 4 bases from V and 0 bases from J, the junction contained 9 bases not matched to a gene. The CDR3 has 18 residues. Germline assignment: CDR1 SGHRS and CDR2 YFSETQ. The assay was immunoSEQ multiplex PCR, and TCRdb's table has in-frame clones only and misses some. The sample lists 60,000 or so clones; 80% to 90% were seen once. In the case of this clone: Antigen specificity is unknown.

Sequencing used PBMCs, obtained from a glioma patient whose treatment included an IDH1 peptide vaccine. The TCR comes from a man aged 25-45 years with glioma. J is TRBJ1-5 and V is TRBV5-1, with 11 nucleotides matching TRBD1. The CDR3 spells CASSLGTGGVYSNQPQHF. CDR3 sequence (DNA): TGCGCCAGCAGCCTTGGGACAGGGGGTGTTTATAGCAATCAGCCCCAGCATTTT.